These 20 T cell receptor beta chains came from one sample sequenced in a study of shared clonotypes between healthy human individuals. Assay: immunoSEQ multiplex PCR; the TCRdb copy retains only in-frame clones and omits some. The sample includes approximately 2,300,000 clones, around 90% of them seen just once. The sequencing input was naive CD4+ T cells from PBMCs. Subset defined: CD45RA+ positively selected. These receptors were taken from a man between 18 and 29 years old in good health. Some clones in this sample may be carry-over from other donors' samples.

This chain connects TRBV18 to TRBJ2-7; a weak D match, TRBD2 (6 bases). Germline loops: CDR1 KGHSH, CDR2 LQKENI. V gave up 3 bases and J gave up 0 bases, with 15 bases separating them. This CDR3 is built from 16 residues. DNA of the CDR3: TGTGCCAGCTCACCGGACGGCGGGGCGAGCTCCTACGAGCAGTACTTC. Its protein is CASSPDGGASSYEQYF.

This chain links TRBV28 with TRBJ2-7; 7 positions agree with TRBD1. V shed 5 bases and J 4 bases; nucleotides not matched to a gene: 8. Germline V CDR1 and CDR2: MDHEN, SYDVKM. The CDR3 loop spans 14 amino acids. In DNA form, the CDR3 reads TGTGCCAGCAGTACCTTAGGGGGCGCGTACGAGCAGTACTTC. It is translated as CASSTLGGAYEQYF.

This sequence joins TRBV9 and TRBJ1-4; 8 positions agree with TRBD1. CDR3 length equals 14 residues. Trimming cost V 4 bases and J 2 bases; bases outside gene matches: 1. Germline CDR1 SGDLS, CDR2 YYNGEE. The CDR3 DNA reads TGTGCCAGCAGCCCAGGGGGCACTAATGAAAAACTGTTTTTT. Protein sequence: CASSPGGTNEKLFF. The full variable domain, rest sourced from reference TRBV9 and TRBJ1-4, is DSGVTQTPKHLITATGQRVTLRCSPRSGDLSVYWYQQSLDQGLQFLIQYYNGEERAKGNILERFSAQQFPDLHSELNLSSLELGDSALYFCASSPGGTNEKLFFGSGTQLSVL.

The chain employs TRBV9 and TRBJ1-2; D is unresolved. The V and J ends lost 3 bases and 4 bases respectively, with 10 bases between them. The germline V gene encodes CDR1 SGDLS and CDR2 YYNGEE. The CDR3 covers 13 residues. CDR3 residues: CASSGPEPYGYTF. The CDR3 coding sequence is TGTGCCAGCAGCGGACCGGAGCCCTATGGCTACACCTTC.

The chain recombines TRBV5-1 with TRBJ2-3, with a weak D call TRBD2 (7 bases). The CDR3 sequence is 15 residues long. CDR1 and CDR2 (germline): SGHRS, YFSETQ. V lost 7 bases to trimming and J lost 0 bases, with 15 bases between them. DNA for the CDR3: TGCGCCAGCGTTAGGGGGACTACTAGCACAGATACGCAGTATTTT. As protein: CASVRGTTSTDTQYF.

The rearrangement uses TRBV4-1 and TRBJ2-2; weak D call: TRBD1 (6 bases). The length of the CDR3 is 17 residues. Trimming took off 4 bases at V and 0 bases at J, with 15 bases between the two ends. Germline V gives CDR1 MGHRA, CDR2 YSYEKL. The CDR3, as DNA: TGCGCCAGCAGCCTACGGACAGACCCATCGAACACCGGGGAGCTGTTTTTT. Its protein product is CASSLRTDPSNTGELFF.

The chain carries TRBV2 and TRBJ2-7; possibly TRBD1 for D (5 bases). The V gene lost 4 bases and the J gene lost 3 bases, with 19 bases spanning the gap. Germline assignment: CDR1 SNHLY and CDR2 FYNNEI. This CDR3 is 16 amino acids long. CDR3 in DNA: TGTGCCAGCAGTGGCCTCGACAGTCGACTGGGCTACGAGCAGTACTTC. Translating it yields CASSGLDSRLGYEQYF.

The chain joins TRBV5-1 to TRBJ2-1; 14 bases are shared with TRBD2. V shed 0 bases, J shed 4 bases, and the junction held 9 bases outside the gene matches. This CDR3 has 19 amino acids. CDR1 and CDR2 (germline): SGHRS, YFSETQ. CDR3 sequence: CASSLVGRLAGGGYNEQFF. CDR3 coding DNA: TGCGCCAGCAGCTTGGTCGGGCGACTAGCGGGAGGGGGGTACAATGAGCAGTTCTTC. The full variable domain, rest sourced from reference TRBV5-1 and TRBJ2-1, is KAGVTQTPRYLIKTRGQQVTLSCSPISGHRSVSWYQQTPGQGLQFLFEYFSETQRNKGNFPGRFSGRQFSNSRSEMNVSTLELGDSALYLCASSLVGRLAGGGYNEQFFGPGTRLTVL.

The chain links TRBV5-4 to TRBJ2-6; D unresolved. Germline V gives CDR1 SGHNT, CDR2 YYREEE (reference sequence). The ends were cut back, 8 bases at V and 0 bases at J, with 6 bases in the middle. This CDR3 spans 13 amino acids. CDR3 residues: CASGISGANVLTF. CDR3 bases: TGTGCCAGTGGAATCTCTGGGGCCAACGTCCTGACTTTC.

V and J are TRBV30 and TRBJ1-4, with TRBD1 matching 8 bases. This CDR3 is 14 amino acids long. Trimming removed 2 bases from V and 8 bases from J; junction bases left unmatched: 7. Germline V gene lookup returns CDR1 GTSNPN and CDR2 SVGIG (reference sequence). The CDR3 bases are TGTGCCTGGAGTCTAGACAGGGGAGTCGAAAAACTGTTTTTT. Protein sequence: CAWSLDRGVEKLFF.

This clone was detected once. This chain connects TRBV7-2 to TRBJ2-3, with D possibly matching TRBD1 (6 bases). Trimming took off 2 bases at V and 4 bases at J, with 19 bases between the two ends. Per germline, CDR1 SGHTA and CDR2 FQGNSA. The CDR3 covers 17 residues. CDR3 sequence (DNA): TGTGCCAGCAGCTTACGACAGGATGACTCTATCCCAGATACGCAGTATTTT. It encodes CASSLRQDDSIPDTQYF. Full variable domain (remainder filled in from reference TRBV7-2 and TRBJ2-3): GAGVSQSPSNKVTEKGKDVELRCDPISGHTALYWYRQSLGQGLEFLIYFQGNSAPDKSGLPSDRFSAERTGGSVSTLTIQRTQQEDSAVYLCASSLRQDDSIPDTQYFGPGTRLTVL.

Here the CDR3 reads CASGTGFNEQFF. CDR3 nucleotides: TGTGCCAGCGGGACAGGTTTTAATGAGCAGTTCTTC. The chain carries TRBV2 and TRBJ2-1, with 8 nucleotides matching TRBD1. Germline V gene lookup returns CDR1 SNHLY and CDR2 FYNNEI. V trimming: 8 bases; J trimming: 7 bases; junction bases outside the gene matches: 4. This CDR3 is 12 amino acids long.

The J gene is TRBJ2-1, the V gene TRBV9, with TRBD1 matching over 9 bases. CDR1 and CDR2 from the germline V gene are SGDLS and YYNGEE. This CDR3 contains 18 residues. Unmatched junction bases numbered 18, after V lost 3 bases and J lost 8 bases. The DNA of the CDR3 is TGTGCCAGCAGCGGATTCGGGTGGACAGGGGATAGGTGGGATGAGCAGTTCTTC. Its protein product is CASSGFGWTGDRWDEQFF.

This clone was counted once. This CDR3 reads CASRKMGQTSGGYTF. The CDR3 coding sequence is TGTGCCAGCAGGAAAATGGGACAGACATCAGGTGGCTACACCTTC. This chain connects TRBV6-6 to TRBJ1-2; TRBD1 matches at 7 bases. The CDR3 contains 15 residues. Germline values: CDR1 MNHNY, CDR2 SVGAGI (reference sequence). V lost 6 bases and J lost 7; bases outside the gene matches: 14.

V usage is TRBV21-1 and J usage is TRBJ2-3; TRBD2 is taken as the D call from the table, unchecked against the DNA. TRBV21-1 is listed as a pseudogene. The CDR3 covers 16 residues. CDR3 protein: CASSCRLAGGGDTQYF. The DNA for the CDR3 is TGTGCCAGCAGCTGCCGACTAGCGGGAGGAGGGGATACGCAGTATTTT.

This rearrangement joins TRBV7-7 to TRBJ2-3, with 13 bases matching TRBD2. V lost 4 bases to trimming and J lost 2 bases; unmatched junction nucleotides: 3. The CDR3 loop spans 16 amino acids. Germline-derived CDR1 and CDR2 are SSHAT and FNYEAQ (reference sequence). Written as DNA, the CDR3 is TGTGCCAGCAGCTCGGGACTAGCGGGGCCCACAGATACGCAGTATTTT. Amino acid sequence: CASSSGLAGPTDTQYF.

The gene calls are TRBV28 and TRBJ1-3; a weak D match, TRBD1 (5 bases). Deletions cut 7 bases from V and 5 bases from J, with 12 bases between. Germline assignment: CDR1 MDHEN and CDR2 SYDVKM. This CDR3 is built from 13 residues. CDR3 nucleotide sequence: TGTGCCAGCACCCCTGGGGCGAGAAACACCATATATTTT. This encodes CASTPGARNTIYF.

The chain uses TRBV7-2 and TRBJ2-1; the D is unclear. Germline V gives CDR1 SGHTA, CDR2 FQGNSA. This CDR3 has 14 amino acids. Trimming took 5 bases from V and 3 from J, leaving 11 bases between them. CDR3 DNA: TGTGCCAGCAGCGTAGACCTATTCTACAATGAGCAGTTCTTC. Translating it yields CASSVDLFYNEQFF.

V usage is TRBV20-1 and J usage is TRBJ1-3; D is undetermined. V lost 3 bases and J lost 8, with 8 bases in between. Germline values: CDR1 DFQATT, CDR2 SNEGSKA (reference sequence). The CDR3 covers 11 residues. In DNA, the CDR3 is TGCAGTGCTAGGGTAGTGGACACCATATATTTT. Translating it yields CSARVVDTIYF.

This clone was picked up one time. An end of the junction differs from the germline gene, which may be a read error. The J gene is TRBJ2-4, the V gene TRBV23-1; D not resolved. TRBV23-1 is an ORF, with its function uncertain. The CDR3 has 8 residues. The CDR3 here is CASSDRLF. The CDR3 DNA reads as TGCGCCAGCAGCGATCGTCTCTTC.